This T cell receptor beta chain was sequenced for a study of blood T cell repertoires in COVID-19. Study-wide background: Material from acute and convalescent COVID-19 was sourced from the United States, Italy and Spain.

CDR1 LGHDT and CDR2 YNNKEL come from the germline V gene (reference sequence). The CDR3 consists of 15 residues. V lost 4 bases and J 7 bases, leaving 17 bases between the germline ends. Recruits, aged about 18 to 100 years, lived in about two dozen US areas. Participants had their cohort set by participant-reported clinical history. The study counted Cohort 3 donors as recovered given two negative PCRs, clearance, or symptom resolution. Profiling relied on immunoSEQ multiplex PCR, and the TCRdb table lists in-frame clones only, not all of them. The repertoire holds approximately 200,000 clones, with around 84% as singletons.

This sequence joins TRBV3-1 (or the pseudogene TRBV3-2) and TRBJ2-1; TRBD2 is a possible D gene (6 bases). The TCR sequence derives from a middle-aged man who had recovered from COVID-19. Sequencing was done on a sample of PBMCs or T cells enriched from blood (not recorded which). The CDR3 region has the DNA TGTGCCAGCAGCCCATCCCCCGGGAGTTTAAATGAGCAGTTCTTC. This sequence encodes CASSPSPGSLNEQFF.